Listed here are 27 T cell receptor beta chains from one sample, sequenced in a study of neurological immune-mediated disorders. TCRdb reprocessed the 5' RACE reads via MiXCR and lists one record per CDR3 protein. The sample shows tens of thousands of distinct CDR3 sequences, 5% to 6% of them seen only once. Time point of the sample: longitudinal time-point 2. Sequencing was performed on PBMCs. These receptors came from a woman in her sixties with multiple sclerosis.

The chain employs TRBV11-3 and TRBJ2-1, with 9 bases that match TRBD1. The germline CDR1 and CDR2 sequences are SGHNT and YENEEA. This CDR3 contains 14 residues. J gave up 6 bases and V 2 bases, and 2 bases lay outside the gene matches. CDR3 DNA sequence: TGTGCCAGCAGCTTAACGACAGGGGGCAATGAGCAGTTCTTC. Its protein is CASSLTTGGNEQFF. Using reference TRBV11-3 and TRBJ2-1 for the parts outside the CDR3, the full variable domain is EAGVVQSPRYKIIEKKQPVAFWCNPISGHNTLYWYLQNLGQGPELLIRYENEEAVDDSQLPKDRFSAERLKGVDSTLKIQPAELGDSAVYLCASSLTTGGNEQFFGPGTRLTVL.

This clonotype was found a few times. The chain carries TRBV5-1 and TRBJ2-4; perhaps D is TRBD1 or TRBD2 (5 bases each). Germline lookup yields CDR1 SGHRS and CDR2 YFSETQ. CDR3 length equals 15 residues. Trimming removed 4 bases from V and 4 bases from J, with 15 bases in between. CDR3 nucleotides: TGCGCCAGCAGCCTGAACCGGGGCCCAAAAAACATTCAGTACTTC. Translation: CASSLNRGPKNIQYF.

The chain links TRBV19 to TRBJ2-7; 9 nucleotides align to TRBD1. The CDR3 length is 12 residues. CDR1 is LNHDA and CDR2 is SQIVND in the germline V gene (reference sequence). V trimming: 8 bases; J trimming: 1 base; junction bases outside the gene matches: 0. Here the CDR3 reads CASGTGSYEQYF. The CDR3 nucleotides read TGTGCCAGTGGGACAGGGTCCTACGAGCAGTACTTC.

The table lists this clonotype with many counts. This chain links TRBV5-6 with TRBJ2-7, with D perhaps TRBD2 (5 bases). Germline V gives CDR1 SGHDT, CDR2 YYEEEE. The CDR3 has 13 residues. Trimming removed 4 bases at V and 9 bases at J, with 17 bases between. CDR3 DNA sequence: TGTGCCAGCAGCCAAAACGGGGTAGCAGTGCAGTACTTC. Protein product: CASSQNGVAVQYF.

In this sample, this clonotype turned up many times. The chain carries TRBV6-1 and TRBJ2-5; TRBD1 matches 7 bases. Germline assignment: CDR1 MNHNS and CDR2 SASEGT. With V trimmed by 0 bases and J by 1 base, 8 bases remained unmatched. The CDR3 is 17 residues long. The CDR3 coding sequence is TGTGCCAGCAGTGAAGCCAAGTCGAGGGGGCCCCAAGAGACCCAGTACTTC. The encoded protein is CASSEAKSRGPQETQYF.

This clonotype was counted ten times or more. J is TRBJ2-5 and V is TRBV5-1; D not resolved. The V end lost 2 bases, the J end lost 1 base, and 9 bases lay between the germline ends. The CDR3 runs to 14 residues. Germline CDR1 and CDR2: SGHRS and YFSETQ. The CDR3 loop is CASSFSGFQETQYF. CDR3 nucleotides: TGCGCCAGCAGCTTCTCGGGTTTCCAAGAGACCCAGTACTTC.

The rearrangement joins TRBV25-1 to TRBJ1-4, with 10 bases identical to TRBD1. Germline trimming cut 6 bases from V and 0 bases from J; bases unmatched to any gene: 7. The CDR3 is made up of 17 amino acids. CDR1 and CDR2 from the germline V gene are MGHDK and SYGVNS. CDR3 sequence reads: CASRRTGGIATNEKLFF. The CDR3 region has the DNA TGTGCCAGCAGGAGGACAGGGGGGATTGCAACTAATGAAAAACTGTTTTTT.

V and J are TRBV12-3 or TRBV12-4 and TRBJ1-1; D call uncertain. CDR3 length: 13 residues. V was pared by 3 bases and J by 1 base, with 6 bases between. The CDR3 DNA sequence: TGTGCCAGCAGTTTCTCAGAGAACACTGAAGCTTTCTTT. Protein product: CASSFSENTEAFF.

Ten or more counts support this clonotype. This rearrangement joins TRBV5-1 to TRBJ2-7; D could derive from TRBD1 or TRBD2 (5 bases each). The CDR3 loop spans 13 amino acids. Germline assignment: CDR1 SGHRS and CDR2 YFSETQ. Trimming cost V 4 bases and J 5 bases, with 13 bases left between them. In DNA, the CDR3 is TGCGCCAGCAGCCCCTCGGGGACCCACGAGCAGTACTTC. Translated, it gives CASSPSGTHEQYF.

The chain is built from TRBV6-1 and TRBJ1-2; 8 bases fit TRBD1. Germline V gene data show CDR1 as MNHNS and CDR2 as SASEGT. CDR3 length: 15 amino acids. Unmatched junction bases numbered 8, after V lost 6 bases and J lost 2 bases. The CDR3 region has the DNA TGTGCCAGCAGGATCACGACAGGGGAGAACTATGGCTACACCTTC. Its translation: CASRITTGENYGYTF.

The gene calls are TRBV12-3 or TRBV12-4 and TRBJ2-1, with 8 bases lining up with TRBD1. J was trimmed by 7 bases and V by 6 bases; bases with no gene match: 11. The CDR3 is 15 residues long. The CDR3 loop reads CASSALRTGRNEQFF. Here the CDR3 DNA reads TGTGCCAGCAGCGCGTTAAGGACAGGGAGAAATGAGCAGTTCTTC.

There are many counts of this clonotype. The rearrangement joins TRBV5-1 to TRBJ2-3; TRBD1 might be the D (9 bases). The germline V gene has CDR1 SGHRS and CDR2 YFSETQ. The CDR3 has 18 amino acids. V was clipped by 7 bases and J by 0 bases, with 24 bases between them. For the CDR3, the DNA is TGCGCCAGCCGTCGCCGGGGGGGGACAGGGCTTAGCACAGATACGCAGTATTTT. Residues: CASRRRGGTGLSTDTQYF.

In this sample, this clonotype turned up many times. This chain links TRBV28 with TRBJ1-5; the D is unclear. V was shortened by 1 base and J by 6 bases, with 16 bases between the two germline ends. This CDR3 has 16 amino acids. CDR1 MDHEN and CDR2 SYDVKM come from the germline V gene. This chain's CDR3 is CASSLSASSGGQPQHF. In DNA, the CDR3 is TGTGCCAGCAGTTTATCGGCGTCGTCGGGCGGTCAGCCCCAGCATTTT. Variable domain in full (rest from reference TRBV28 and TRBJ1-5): DVKVTQSSRYLVKRTGEKVFLECVQDMDHENMFWYRQDPGLGLRLIYFSYDVKMKEKGDIPEGYSVSREKKERFSLILESASTNQTSMYLCASSLSASSGGQPQHFGDGTRLSIL.

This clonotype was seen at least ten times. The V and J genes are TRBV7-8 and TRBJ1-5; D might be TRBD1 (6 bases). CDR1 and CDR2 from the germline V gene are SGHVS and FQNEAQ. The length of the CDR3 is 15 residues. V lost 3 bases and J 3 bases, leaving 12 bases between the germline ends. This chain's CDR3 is CASSFSGGNNQPQHF. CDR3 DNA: TGTGCCAGCAGCTTTAGTGGGGGCAACAATCAGCCCCAGCATTTT. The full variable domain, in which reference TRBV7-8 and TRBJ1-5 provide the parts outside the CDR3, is GAGVSQSPRYKVAKRGQDVALRCDPISGHVSLFWYQQALGQGPEFLTYFQNEAQLDKSGLPSDRFFAERPEGSVSTLKIQRTQQEDSAVYLCASSFSGGNNQPQHFGDGTRLSIL.

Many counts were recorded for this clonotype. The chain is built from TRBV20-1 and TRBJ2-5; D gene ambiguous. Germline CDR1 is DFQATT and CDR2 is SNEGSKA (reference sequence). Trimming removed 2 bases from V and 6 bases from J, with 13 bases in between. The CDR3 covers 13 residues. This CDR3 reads CSARPSNRQTQYF. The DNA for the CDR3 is TGCAGTGCTAGACCCAGTAATAGGCAGACCCAGTACTTC.

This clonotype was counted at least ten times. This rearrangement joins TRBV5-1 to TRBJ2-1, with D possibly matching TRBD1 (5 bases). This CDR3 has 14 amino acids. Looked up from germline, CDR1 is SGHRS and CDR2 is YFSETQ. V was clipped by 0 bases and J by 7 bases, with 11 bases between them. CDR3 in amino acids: CASSLGGLGNEQFF. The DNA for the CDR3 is TGCGCCAGCAGCTTGGGGGGCTTAGGGAATGAGCAGTTCTTC.

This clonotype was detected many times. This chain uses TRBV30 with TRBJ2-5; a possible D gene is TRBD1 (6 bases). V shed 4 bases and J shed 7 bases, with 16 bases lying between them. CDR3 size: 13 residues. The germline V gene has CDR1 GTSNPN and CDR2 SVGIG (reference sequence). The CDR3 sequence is CAWKERLGGTQYF. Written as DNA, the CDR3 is TGTGCCTGGAAAGAAAGATTAGGGGGGACCCAGTACTTC.

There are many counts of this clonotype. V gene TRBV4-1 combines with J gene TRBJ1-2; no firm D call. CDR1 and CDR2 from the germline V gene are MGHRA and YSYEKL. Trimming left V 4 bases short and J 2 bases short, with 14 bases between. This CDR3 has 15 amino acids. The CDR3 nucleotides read TGCGCCAGCAGCCCTCGGGAGGGCGACAACTATGGCTACACCTTC. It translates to CASSPREGDNYGYTF.

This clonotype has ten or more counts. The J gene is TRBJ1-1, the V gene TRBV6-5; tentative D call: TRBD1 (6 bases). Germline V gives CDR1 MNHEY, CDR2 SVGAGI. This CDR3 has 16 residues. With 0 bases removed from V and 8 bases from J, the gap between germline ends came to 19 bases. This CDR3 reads CASSYSAAGATIEAFF. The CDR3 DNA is TGTGCCAGCAGTTACTCTGCAGCGGGGGCCACCATAGAAGCTTTCTTT.

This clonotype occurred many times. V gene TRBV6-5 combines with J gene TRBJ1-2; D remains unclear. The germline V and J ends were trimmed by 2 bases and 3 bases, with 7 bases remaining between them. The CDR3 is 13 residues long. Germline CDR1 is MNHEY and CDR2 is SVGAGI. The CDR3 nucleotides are TGTGCCAGCAGTTACGACCTCTACTATGGCTACACCTTC. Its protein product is CASSYDLYYGYTF.

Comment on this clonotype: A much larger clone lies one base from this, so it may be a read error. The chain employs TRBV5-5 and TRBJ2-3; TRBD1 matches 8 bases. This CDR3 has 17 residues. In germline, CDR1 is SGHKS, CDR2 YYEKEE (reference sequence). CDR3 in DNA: TGTGCCAGCAGCTTGGCAGACAGGGGATACGCACTGGATACGCAGTTTTTT. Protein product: CASSLADRGYALDTQFF.

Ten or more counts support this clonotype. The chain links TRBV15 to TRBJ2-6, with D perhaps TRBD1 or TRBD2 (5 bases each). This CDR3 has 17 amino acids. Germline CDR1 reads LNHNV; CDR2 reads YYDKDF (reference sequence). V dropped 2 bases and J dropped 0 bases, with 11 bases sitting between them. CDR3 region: CATSRPGRRSGANVLTF. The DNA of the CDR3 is TGTGCCACCAGCAGACCGGGACGGCGCTCTGGGGCCAACGTCCTGACTTTC.

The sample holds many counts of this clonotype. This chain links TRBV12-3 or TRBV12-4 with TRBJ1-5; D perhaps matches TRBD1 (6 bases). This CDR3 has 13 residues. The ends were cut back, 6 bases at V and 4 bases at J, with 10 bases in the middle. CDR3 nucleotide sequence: TGTGCCAGCAGAGGACAGACGAATCAGCCCCAGCATTTT. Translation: CASRGQTNQPQHF.

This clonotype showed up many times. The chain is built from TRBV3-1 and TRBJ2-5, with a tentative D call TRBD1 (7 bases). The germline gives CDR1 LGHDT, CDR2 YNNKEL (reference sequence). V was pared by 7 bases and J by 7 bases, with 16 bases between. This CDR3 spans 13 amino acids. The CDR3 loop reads CASIRTGGGTQYF. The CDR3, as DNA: TGTGCCAGCATCAGGACAGGAGGGGGGACCCAGTACTTC.

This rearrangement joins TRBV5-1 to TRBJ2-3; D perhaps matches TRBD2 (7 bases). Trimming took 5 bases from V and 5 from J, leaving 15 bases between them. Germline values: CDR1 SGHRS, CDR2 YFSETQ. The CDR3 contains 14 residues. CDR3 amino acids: CASRGGGERDTQYF. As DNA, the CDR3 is TGCGCCAGCAGAGGAGGGGGGGAAAGAGATACGCAGTATTTT. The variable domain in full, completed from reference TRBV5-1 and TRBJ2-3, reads KAGVTQTPRYLIKTRGQQVTLSCSPISGHRSVSWYQQTPGQGLQFLFEYFSETQRNKGNFPGRFSGRQFSNSRSEMNVSTLELGDSALYLCASRGGGERDTQYFGPGTRLTVL.

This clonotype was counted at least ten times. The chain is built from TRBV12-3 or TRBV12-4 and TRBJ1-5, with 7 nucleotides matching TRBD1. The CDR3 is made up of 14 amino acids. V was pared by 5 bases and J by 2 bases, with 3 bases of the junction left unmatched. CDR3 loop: CASSLTGGNQPQHF. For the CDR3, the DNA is TGTGCCAGCAGTCTTACAGGGGGCAATCAGCCCCAGCATTTT.

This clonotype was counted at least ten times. The CDR3 region is CIPDREGNTEAFF. The CDR3 DNA follows: TGCATCCCCGACAGGGAGGGAAACACTGAAGCTTTCTTT. V gene TRBV20-1 combines with J gene TRBJ1-1; 7 bases align to TRBD1. The CDR3 sequence is 13 residues long. CDR1 DFQATT and CDR2 SNEGSKA come from the germline V gene (reference sequence).